This is a list of T cell receptor beta chains from one sample in a study of blood T cell repertoires in COVID-19. Data came from immunoSEQ multiplex PCR; TCRdb stores just in-frame clones and leaves some out. The repertoire has roughly 82,000 clones, about 83% of them found once; the top ten carry 15% to 20%. Sequences were obtained from peripheral blood. The receptors come from a woman aged 60 to 75 with acute or convalescent COVID-19. Both conserved end residues are part of each CDR3. Fields, in order: clone size, V gene, D gene, J gene, CDR3 DNA, CDR3 protein. The D gene is left open where the match is weak. Clone size is stated in some rows and not others, as once, few, many or a class when expanded.

clone_size: NA
v_call: TRBV5-1
d_call: TRBD2
j_call: TRBJ2-1
cdr3_nt: TGCGCCAGCAGCGCCACGACTAGCAGGACCTACAATGAGCAGTTCTTC
cdr3_aa: CASSATTSRTYNEQFF

clone_size: NA
v_call: TRBV30
d_call: TRBD1
j_call: TRBJ2-7
cdr3_nt: TGTGCCTGGAGGGGACAGGGGCGTCACGAGCAGTACTTC
cdr3_aa: CAWRGQGRHEQYF

clone_size: NA
v_call: TRBV5-1
d_call: TRBD2
j_call: TRBJ2-2
cdr3_nt: TGCGCCAGCAGCATCTTAGCGGGAGGGGAAACCGGGGAGCTGTTTTTT
cdr3_aa: CASSILAGGETGELFF

clone_size: once
v_call: TRBV2
d_call: TRBD1
j_call: TRBJ2-6
cdr3_nt: TGTGCCAGCAACGACAGGGGGAGCTCTGGGGCCAACGTCCTGACTTTC
cdr3_aa: CASNDRGSSGANVLTF

clone_size: NA
v_call: TRBV12-3/TRBV12-4
d_call: TRBD1
j_call: TRBJ2-7
cdr3_nt: TGTGCCAGCAGTAAAACGGACAGGGTCGGGCAGTACTTC
cdr3_aa: CASSKTDRVGQYF

clone_size: NA
v_call: TRBV21-1
d_call: NA
j_call: TRBJ2-7
cdr3_nt: TGTGCCAGCAGCAAAGCGGTAGGCGGTGCCACCTACGAGCAGTACTTC
cdr3_aa: CASSKAVGGATYEQYF

clone_size: NA
v_call: TRBV18
d_call: TRBD1
j_call: TRBJ1-3
cdr3_nt: TGTGCCAGCTCACCGGACAGGGGAGGTAGGCGCCTCTCTGGAAACACCATATATTTT
cdr3_aa: CASSPDRGGRRLSGNTIYF

clone_size: NA
v_call: TRBV29-1
d_call: NA
j_call: TRBJ1-2
cdr3_nt: TGCAGCGTTGAGACAGGCTTTGGCTACACCTTC
cdr3_aa: CSVETGFGYTF

clone_size: NA
v_call: TRBV6-4
d_call: NA
j_call: TRBJ2-7
cdr3_nt: TGTGCCAGCACGAGATGGGGCCTAGGAGGGTTTTACGAGCAGTACTTC
cdr3_aa: CASTRWGLGGFYEQYF

clone_size: NA
v_call: TRBV28
d_call: NA
j_call: TRBJ2-7
cdr3_nt: TGTGCCAGCAGTTTAGTAGCCGCCAAGAACTACGAGCAGTACTTC
cdr3_aa: CASSLVAAKNYEQYF

clone_size: few
v_call: TRBV11-2
d_call: TRBD2
j_call: TRBJ2-1
cdr3_nt: TGTGCCAGCAACGAGCGGGAGCACTCCTACAATGAGCAGTTCTTC
cdr3_aa: CASNEREHSYNEQFF

clone_size: once
v_call: TRBV7-2
d_call: NA
j_call: TRBJ1-1
cdr3_nt: TGTGCCAGCAGTCGGGGCCGAGGTGGAGGGGAAGCTTTCTTT
cdr3_aa: CASSRGRGGGEAFF

clone_size: NA
v_call: TRBV3-1/TRBV3-2
d_call: NA
j_call: TRBJ1-6
cdr3_nt: TGTGCCAGCAGCCAAGAGGTTGGGCCAGAATATTCACCCCTCCACTTT
cdr3_aa: CASSQEVGPEYSPLHF

clone_size: NA
v_call: TRBV5-1
d_call: NA
j_call: TRBJ2-1
cdr3_nt: TGCGCCAGCAGTCTCGACTCATCGTCCTACAATGAGCAGTTCTTC
cdr3_aa: CASSLDSSSYNEQFF

clone_size: NA
v_call: TRBV10-1
d_call: NA
j_call: TRBJ2-3
cdr3_nt: TGCGCCAGCAGTCGGAGGGAGGCAGATACGCAGTATTTT
cdr3_aa: CASSRREADTQYF

clone_size: NA
v_call: TRBV5-1
d_call: NA
j_call: TRBJ2-5
cdr3_nt: TGCGCCAGCAGCTTACAGGGTTACCAAGAGACCCAGTACTTC
cdr3_aa: CASSLQGYQETQYF

clone_size: NA
v_call: TRBV7-2
d_call: TRBD2
j_call: TRBJ2-5
cdr3_nt: TGTGCCAGCAGCTTAGCGGGCCCAGGGCGGGGGGAAGAGACCCAGTACTTC
cdr3_aa: CASSLAGPGRGEETQYF

clone_size: NA
v_call: TRBV18
d_call: NA
j_call: TRBJ1-2
cdr3_nt: TGTGCCAGCTCACCGGTACAGGCTACAGACTATGGCTACACCTTC
cdr3_aa: CASSPVQATDYGYTF

clone_size: NA
v_call: TRBV5-4
d_call: TRBD1
j_call: TRBJ2-7
cdr3_nt: TGTGCCAGCAGCACCCCGGGACAGGGGTCCTACGAGCAGTACTTC
cdr3_aa: CASSTPGQGSYEQYF

clone_size: once
v_call: TRBV5-6
d_call: NA
j_call: TRBJ2-1
cdr3_nt: TGTGCCAGCAGCGATGGGACTCCCAGGGAGCAGTTCTTC
cdr3_aa: CASSDGTPREQFF

clone_size: NA
v_call: TRBV6-5
d_call: NA
j_call: TRBJ1-5
cdr3_nt: TGTGTCACAACTCACCCCCAGGGCAACCAGCCCCAGCATTTT
cdr3_aa: CVTTHPQGNQPQHF

clone_size: NA
v_call: TRBV5-1
d_call: TRBD1
j_call: TRBJ2-1
cdr3_nt: TGCGCCAGCAGCTTACCCCGGGACAGCTACAATGAGCAGTTCTTC
cdr3_aa: CASSLPRDSYNEQFF

clone_size: once
v_call: TRBV3-1/TRBV3-2
d_call: NA
j_call: TRBJ1-2
cdr3_nt: TGTGCCAGCAGCCAAGCCTTCGCAGCGACTAACTATGGCTACACCTTC
cdr3_aa: CASSQAFAATNYGYTF

clone_size: once
v_call: TRBV11-3
d_call: NA
j_call: TRBJ2-5
cdr3_nt: TGTGCCAGCAGTTCAGGGCTCGTAGAGACCCAGTACTTC
cdr3_aa: CASSSGLVETQYF

clone_size: NA
v_call: TRBV5-6
d_call: NA
j_call: TRBJ1-6
cdr3_nt: TGTGCCAGCAGCTTTTTATCCATTGGCACCCTCCACTTT
cdr3_aa: CASSFLSIGTLHF

clone_size: NA
v_call: TRBV5-4
d_call: NA
j_call: TRBJ2-7
cdr3_nt: TGTGCCAGCAGCTTGGAGGGGCCCTGGGACGAGCAGTACTTC
cdr3_aa: CASSLEGPWDEQYF

clone_size: NA
v_call: TRBV1
d_call: NA
j_call: TRBJ2-1
cdr3_nt: TGCACCAGCAGCCAACAGACTGTGAATGAGCAGTTCTTC
cdr3_aa: CTSSQQTVNEQFF

clone_size: NA
v_call: TRBV9
d_call: TRBD1
j_call: TRBJ1-2
cdr3_nt: TGTGCCAGCAGCGCCAGACAGGGGATCTATGGCTACACCTTC
cdr3_aa: CASSARQGIYGYTF

clone_size: NA
v_call: TRBV6-4
d_call: NA
j_call: TRBJ1-3
cdr3_nt: TGTGCCAGCAGCCAGGAAGCTGGAAACACCATATATTTT
cdr3_aa: CASSQEAGNTIYF

clone_size: few
v_call: TRBV10-3
d_call: NA
j_call: TRBJ1-2
cdr3_nt: TGTGCCATCAGTGAGCAATCAGTCTATGGCTACACCTTC
cdr3_aa: CAISEQSVYGYTF

clone_size: NA
v_call: TRBV3-1/TRBV3-2
d_call: NA
j_call: TRBJ1-4
cdr3_nt: TGTGCCAGCAGCCGCGTTGCAACTAATGAAAAACTGTTTTTT
cdr3_aa: CASSRVATNEKLFF

clone_size: NA
v_call: TRBV9
d_call: TRBD1
j_call: TRBJ1-5
cdr3_nt: TGTGCCAGCAGCGTCGGACAGGGCTCGAGTCAGCCCCAGCATTTT
cdr3_aa: CASSVGQGSSQPQHF

clone_size: NA
v_call: TRBV12-3/TRBV12-4
d_call: NA
j_call: TRBJ1-6
cdr3_nt: TGTGCCAGCAGTTTACAGGGTGGATCACCCCTCCACTTT
cdr3_aa: CASSLQGGSPLHF

clone_size: NA
v_call: TRBV4-2
d_call: NA
j_call: TRBJ2-2
cdr3_nt: TGTGCCAGCAGCCGCACAGGAGACTTGAACACCGGGGAGCTGTTTTTT
cdr3_aa: CASSRTGDLNTGELFF

clone_size: NA
v_call: TRBV12-3/TRBV12-4
d_call: NA
j_call: TRBJ1-2
cdr3_nt: TGTGCCAGCAGTTTACGGGGGAACTATGGCTACACCTTC
cdr3_aa: CASSLRGNYGYTF

clone_size: NA
v_call: TRBV5-5
d_call: TRBD1
j_call: TRBJ1-4
cdr3_nt: TGTGCCAGCAGCATGGACAGGGCTAATGAAAAACTGTTTTTT
cdr3_aa: CASSMDRANEKLFF

clone_size: NA
v_call: TRBV6-5
d_call: TRBD1
j_call: TRBJ1-2
cdr3_nt: TGTGCCAGCAGTCTTGGACAGGGAGGACACTATGGCTACACCTTC
cdr3_aa: CASSLGQGGHYGYTF

clone_size: NA
v_call: TRBV11-3
d_call: TRBD1
j_call: TRBJ2-7
cdr3_nt: TGTGCCAGCAGTCGTCAGTCGACAGGGGTCGCCTACGAGCAGTACTTC
cdr3_aa: CASSRQSTGVAYEQYF

clone_size: NA
v_call: TRBV9
d_call: TRBD1
j_call: TRBJ1-2
cdr3_nt: TGTGCCAGCAGCGTTGGGACAGGGTTCTATGGCTACACCTTC
cdr3_aa: CASSVGTGFYGYTF

clone_size: NA
v_call: TRBV6-5
d_call: NA
j_call: TRBJ2-1
cdr3_nt: TGTGCCAGCAAAGAGGGGGTTAAGAGGTACAATGAGCAGTTCTTC
cdr3_aa: CASKEGVKRYNEQFF

clone_size: NA
v_call: TRBV5-6
d_call: TRBD1
j_call: TRBJ2-7
cdr3_nt: TGTGCCAGCAGCTTATTGGGACAGGGGCCCGGAGGGTTATACGAGCAGTACTTC
cdr3_aa: CASSLLGQGPGGLYEQYF

clone_size: NA
v_call: TRBV19
d_call: NA
j_call: TRBJ2-2
cdr3_nt: TGTGCCAGTAGTGTACGACAGACTAACACCGGGGAGCTGTTTTTT
cdr3_aa: CASSVRQTNTGELFF

clone_size: NA
v_call: TRBV5-1
d_call: TRBD1
j_call: TRBJ1-1
cdr3_nt: TGCGCCAGCAGCTTAGGACAGGGCGCTATGAACACTGAAGCTTTCTTT
cdr3_aa: CASSLGQGAMNTEAFF

clone_size: NA
v_call: TRBV9
d_call: TRBD1
j_call: TRBJ1-6
cdr3_nt: TGTGCCAGCAGCGTAGGGACAGGGAATTCACCCCTCCACTTT
cdr3_aa: CASSVGTGNSPLHF

clone_size: NA
v_call: TRBV6-5
d_call: TRBD1
j_call: TRBJ2-7
cdr3_nt: TGTGCCAGCACCCCGGGACAGGGATACGAGCAGTACTTC
cdr3_aa: CASTPGQGYEQYF

clone_size: NA
v_call: TRBV7-7
d_call: TRBD2
j_call: TRBJ2-7
cdr3_nt: TGTGCTAGCAGCTCCGACAGTACACCGGGACTAGCGGGCCGCTACGAGCAGTACTTC
cdr3_aa: CASSSDSTPGLAGRYEQYF